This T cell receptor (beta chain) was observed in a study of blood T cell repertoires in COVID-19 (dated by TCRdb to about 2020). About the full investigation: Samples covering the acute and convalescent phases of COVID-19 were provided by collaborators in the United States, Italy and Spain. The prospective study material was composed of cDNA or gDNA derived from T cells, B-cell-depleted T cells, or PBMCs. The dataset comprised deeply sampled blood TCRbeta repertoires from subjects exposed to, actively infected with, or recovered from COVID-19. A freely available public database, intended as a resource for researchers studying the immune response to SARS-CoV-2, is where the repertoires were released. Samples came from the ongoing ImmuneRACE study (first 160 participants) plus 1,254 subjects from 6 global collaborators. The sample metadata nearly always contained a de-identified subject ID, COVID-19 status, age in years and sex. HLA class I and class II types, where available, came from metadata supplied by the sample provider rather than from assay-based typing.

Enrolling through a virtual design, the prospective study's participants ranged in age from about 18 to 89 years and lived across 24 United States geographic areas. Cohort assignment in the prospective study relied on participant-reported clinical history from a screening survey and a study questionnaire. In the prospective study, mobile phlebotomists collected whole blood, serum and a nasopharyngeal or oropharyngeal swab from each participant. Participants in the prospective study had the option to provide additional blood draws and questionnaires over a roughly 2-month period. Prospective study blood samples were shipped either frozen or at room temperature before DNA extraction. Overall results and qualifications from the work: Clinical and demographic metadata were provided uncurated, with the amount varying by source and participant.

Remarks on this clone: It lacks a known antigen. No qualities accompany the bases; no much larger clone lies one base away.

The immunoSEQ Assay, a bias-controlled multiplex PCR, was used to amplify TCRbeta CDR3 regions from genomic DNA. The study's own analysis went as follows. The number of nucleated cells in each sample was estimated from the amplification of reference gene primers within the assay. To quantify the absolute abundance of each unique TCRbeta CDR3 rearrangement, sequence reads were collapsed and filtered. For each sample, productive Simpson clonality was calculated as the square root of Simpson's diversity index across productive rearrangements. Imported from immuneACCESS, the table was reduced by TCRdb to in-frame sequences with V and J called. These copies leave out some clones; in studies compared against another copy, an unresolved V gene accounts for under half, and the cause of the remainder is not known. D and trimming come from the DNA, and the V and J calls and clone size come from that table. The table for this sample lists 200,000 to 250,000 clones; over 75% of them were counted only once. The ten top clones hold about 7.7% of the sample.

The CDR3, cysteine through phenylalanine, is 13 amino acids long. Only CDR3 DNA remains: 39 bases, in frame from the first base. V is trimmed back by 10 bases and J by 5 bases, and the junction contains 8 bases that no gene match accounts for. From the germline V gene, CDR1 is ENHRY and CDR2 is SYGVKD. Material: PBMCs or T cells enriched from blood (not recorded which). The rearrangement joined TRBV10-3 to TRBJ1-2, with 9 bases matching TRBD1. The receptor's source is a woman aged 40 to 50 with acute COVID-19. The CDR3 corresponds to CATGQGLIYGYTF. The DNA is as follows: TGTGCCACCGGACAGGGGCTCATATATGGCTACACCTTC.